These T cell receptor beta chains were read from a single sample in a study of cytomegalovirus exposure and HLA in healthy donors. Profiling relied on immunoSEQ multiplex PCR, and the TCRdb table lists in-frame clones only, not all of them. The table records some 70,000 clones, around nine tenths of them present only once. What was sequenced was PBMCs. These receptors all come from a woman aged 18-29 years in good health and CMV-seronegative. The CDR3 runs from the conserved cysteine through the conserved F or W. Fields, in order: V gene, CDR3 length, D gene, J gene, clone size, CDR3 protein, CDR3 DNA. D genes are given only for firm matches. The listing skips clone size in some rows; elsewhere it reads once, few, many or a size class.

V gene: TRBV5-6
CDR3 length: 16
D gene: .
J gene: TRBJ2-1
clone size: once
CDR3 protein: CASSRGRDRTYNEQFF
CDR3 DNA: TGTGCCAGCAGCCGCGGGCGGGACAGAACCTACAATGAGCAGTTCTTC

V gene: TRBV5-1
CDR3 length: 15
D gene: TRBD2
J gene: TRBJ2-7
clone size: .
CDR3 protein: CASSRVIAGNYEQYF
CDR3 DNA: TGCGCCAGCAGCCGAGTGATAGCGGGAAACTACGAGCAGTACTTC

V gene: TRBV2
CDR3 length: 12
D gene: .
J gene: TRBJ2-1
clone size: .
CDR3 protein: CASSLQGNEQFF
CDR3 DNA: TGTGCCAGCAGTCTTCAGGGCAATGAGCAGTTCTTC

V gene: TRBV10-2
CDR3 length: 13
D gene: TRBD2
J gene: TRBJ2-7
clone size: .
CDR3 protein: CASRGLAGSEQYF
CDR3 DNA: TGCGCCAGCAGGGGACTAGCGGGAAGCGAGCAGTACTTC

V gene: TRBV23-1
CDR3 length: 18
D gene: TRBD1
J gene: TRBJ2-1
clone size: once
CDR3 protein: CASSQSRGETGDYNEQFF
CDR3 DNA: TGCGCCAGCAGTCAAAGCAGGGGGGAGACAGGGGACTACAATGAGCAGTTCTTC

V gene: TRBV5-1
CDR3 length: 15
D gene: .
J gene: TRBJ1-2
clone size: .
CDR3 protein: CASSPPPPGYYGYTF
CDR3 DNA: TGCGCCAGCAGCCCACCTCCCCCAGGGTACTATGGCTACACCTTC

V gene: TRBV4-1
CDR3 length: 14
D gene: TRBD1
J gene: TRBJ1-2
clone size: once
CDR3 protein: CASSRDSISYGYTF
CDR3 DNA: TGCGCCAGCAGCCGGGACAGCATTTCCTATGGCTACACCTTC

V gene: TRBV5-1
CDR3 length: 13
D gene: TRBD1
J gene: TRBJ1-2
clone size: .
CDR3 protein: CASRGQSNYGYTF
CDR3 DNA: TGCGCCAGCAGGGGACAGAGCAACTATGGCTACACCTTC

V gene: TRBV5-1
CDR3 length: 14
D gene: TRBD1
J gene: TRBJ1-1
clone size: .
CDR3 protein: CASSHTTGGSEAFF
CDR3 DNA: TGCGCCAGCAGCCACACCACAGGGGGCTCTGAAGCTTTCTTT

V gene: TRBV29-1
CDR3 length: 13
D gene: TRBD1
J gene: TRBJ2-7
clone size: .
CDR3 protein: CSVAETGNHEQYF
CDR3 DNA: TGCAGCGTTGCGGAGACAGGGAACCACGAGCAGTACTTC

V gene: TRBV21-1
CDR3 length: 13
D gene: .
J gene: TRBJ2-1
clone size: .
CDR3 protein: CASSNRGRLASFF
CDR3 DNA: TGTGCCAGCAGCAACCGCGGAAGACTAGCGTCGTTCTTC

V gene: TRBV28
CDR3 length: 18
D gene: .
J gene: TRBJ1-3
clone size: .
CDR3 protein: CASSLSRGRGYSGNTIYF
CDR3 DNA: TGTGCCAGCAGCCTATCCCGGGGTCGGGGTTACTCTGGAAACACCATATATTTT

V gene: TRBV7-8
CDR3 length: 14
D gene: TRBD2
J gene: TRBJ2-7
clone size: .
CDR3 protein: CASGSFSGSYEQYF
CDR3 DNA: TGTGCCAGCGGATCTTTCAGCGGGAGCTACGAGCAGTACTTC

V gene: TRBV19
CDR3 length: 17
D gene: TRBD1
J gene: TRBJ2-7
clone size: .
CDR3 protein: CASSIGLGQGRFYEQYF
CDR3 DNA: TGTGCCAGTAGTATAGGCCTGGGACAGGGACGTTTCTACGAGCAGTACTTC

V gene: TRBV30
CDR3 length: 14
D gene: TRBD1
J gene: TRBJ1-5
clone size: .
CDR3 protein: CAWGLGQGHQPQHF
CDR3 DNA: TGTGCCTGGGGACTGGGACAGGGGCATCAGCCCCAGCATTTT

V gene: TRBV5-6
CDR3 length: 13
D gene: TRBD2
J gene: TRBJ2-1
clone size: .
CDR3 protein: CASSSGTRNEQFF
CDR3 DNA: TGTGCCAGCAGCTCCGGGACTAGAAATGAGCAGTTCTTC

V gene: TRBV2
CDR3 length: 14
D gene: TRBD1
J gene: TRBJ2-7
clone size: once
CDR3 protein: CASRLDRGPYEQYF
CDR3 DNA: TGTGCCAGCAGGTTGGACAGGGGGCCCTACGAGCAGTACTTC

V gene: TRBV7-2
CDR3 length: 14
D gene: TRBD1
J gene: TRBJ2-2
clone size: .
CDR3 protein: CASSLTGSSGELFF
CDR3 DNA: TGTGCCAGCAGCCTGACAGGGAGCAGCGGGGAGCTGTTTTTT

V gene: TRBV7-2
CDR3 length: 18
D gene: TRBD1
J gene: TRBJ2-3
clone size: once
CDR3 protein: CASSFLLHRDRGTDTQYF
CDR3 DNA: TGTGCCAGCAGCTTCCTACTTCACCGGGACAGGGGTACAGATACGCAGTATTTT

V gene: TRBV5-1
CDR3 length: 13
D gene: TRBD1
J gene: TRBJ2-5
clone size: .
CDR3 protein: CASSTGVQETQYF
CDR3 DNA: TGCGCCAGCTCCACAGGGGTTCAAGAGACCCAGTACTTC

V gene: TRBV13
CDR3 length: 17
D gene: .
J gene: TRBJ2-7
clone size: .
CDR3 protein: CASSSRRSPRWTYEQYF
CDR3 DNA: TGTGCCAGCAGCTCACGCCGGTCGCCGAGATGGACTTACGAGCAGTACTTC

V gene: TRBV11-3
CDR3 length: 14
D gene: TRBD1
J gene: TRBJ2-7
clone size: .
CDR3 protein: CASSLDRTSYEQYF
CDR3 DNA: TGTGCCAGCAGCTTGGACAGGACCTCCTACGAGCAGTACTTC

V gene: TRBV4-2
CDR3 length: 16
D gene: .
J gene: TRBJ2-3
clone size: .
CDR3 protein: CASSQDRDSFTDTQYF
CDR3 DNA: TGTGCCAGCAGCCAAGATCGAGACAGCTTCACAGATACGCAGTATTTT

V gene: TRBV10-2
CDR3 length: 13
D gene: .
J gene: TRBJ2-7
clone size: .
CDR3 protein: CASSEASGAEQYF
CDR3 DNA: TGCGCCAGCAGTGAGGCTTCAGGGGCCGAGCAGTACTTC

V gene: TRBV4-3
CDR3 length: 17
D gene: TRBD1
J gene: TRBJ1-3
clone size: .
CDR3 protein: CASSQAHTGGAGNTIYF
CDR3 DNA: TGCGCCAGCAGCCAAGCCCACACAGGGGGAGCTGGAAACACCATATATTTT

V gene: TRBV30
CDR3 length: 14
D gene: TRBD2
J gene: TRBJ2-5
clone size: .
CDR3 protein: CAWSGLAGFETQYF
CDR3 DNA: TGTGCCTGGAGTGGGTTAGCGGGTTTTGAGACCCAGTACTTC

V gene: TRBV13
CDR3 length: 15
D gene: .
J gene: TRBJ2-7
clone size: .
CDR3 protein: CASSLVGQTFEEQYF
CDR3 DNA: TGTGCCAGCAGCCTCGTCGGACAGACTTTCGAAGAGCAGTACTTC

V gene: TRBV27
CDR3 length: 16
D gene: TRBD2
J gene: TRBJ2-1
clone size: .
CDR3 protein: CASSLGGRAAYNEQFF
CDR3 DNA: TGTGCCAGCAGTTTGGGCGGGAGAGCAGCCTACAATGAGCAGTTCTTC

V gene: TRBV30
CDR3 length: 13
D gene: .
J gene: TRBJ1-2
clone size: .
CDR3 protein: CAWFPGTNYGYTF
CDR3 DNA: TGTGCCTGGTTCCCCGGGACAAACTATGGCTACACCTTC

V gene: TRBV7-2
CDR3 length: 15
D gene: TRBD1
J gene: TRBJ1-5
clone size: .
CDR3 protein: CASSLAGQVHQPQHF
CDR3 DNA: TGTGCCAGCAGCTTAGCCGGACAGGTTCATCAGCCCCAGCATTTT

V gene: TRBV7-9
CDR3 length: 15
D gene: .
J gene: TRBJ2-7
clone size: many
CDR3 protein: CASSSKDELAVEQYF
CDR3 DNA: TGTGCCAGCAGCTCGAAAGATGAGTTAGCGGTGGAGCAGTACTTC

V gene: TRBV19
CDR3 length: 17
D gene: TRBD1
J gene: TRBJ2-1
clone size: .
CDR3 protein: CASSAGRGQGTYNEQFF
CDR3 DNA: TGTGCCAGTAGTGCGGGAAGGGGACAGGGTACCTACAATGAGCAGTTCTTC

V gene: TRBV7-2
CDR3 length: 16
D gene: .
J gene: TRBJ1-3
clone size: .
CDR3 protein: CASSPSPGRGGNTIYF
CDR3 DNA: TGTGCCAGCAGCCCCTCACCGGGAAGGGGGGGAAACACCATATATTTT

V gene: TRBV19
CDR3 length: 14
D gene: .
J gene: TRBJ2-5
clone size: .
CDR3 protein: CASSISRAQETQYF
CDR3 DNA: TGTGCCAGTAGTATATCCAGGGCCCAAGAGACCCAGTACTTC

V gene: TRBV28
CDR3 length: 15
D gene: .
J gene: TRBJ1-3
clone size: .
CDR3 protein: CASSFHRGGLNTIYF
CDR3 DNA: TGTGCCAGCAGTTTCCACCGCGGAGGTCTAAACACCATATATTTT

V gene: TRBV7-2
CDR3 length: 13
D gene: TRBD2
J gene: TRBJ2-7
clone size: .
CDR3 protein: CASSSGLAYEQYF
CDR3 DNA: TGTGCCAGCAGCTCCGGACTAGCGTACGAGCAGTACTTC

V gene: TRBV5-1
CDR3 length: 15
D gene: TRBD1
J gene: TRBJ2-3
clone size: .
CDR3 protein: CASSSAGTGLDTQYF
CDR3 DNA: TGCGCCAGCAGCTCCGCGGGGACAGGGTTAGATACGCAGTATTTT

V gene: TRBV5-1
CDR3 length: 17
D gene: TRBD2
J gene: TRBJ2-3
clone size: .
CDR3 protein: CASRQGLAGYVTDTQYF
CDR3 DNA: TGCGCCAGCAGGCAAGGACTAGCGGGGTATGTCACAGATACGCAGTATTTT

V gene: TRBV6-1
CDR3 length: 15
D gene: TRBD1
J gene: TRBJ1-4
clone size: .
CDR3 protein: CASRARGLGNEKLFF
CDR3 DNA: TGTGCCAGCAGAGCCAGGGGGCTTGGTAATGAAAAACTGTTTTTT

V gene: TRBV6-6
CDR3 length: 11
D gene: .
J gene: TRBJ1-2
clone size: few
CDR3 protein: CASSYTEGYTF
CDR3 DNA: TGTGCCAGCAGTTACACAGAGGGCTACACCTTC

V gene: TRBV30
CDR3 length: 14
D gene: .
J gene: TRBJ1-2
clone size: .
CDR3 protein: CASSTGQQFYGYTF
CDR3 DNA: TGTGCCTCCTCTACGGGACAACAGTTCTATGGCTACACCTTC

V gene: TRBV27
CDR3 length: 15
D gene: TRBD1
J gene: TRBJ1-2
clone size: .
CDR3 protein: CACRIRDRGYYGYTF
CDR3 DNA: TGTGCCTGTCGAATCCGGGACAGGGGCTACTATGGCTACACCTTC

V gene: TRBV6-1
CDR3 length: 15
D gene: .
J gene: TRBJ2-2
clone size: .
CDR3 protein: CASSEGTANTGELFF
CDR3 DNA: TGTGCCAGCAGTGAAGGGACTGCGAACACCGGGGAGCTGTTTTTT

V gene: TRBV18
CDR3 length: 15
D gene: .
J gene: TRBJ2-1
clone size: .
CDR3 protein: CASSPLGGRRNEQFF
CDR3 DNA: TGTGCCAGCTCCCCGTTGGGGGGGCGTCGGAATGAGCAGTTCTTC

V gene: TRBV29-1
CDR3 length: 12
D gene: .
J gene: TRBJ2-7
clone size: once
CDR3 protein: CSVLGNSYEQYF
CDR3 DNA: TGCAGCGTTCTCGGGAACTCCTACGAGCAGTACTTC

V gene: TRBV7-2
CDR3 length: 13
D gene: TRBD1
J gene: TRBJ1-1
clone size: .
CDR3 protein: CASSLAGQSEAFF
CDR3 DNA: TGTGCCAGCAGCTTAGCGGGACAGTCTGAAGCTTTCTTT

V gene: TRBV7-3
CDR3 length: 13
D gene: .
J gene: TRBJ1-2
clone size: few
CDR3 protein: CASSLDSGVGYTF
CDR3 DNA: TGTGCCAGCAGCTTAGATTCAGGGGTCGGCTACACCTTC

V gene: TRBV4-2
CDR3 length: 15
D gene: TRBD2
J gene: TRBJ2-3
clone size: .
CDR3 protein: CASSQTSGAPDTQYF
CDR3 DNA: TGTGCCAGCAGCCAGACTAGCGGGGCACCAGATACGCAGTATTTT

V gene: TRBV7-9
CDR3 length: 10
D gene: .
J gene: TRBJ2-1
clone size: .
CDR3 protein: CASSLVEAFF
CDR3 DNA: TGTGCCAGCAGCTTAGTCGAGGCGTTCTTC

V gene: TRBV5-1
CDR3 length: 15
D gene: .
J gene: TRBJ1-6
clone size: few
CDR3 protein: CASSFRGFYNSPLHF
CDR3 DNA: TGCGCCAGCAGCTTTCGGGGTTTCTATAATTCACCCCTCCACTTT

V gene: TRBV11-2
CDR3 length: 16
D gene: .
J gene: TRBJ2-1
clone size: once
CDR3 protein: CASSLVRGRAYNEQFF
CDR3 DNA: TGTGCCAGCAGCTTAGTTAGGGGGAGGGCCTACAATGAGCAGTTCTTC

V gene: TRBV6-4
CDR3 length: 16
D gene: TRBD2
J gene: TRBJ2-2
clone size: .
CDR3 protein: CASSDTASGHSGELFF
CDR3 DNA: TGTGCCAGCAGTGACACAGCTAGCGGCCACAGCGGGGAGCTGTTTTTT

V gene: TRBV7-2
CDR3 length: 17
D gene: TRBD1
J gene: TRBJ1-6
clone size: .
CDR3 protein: CASSLVAGGANNSPLHF
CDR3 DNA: TGTGCCAGCAGCTTAGTCGCAGGGGGTGCCAATAATTCACCCCTCCACTTT

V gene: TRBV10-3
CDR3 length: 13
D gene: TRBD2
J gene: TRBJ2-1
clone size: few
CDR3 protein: CAISWTSGNEQFF
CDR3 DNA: TGTGCCATCAGCTGGACTAGCGGCAATGAGCAGTTCTTC

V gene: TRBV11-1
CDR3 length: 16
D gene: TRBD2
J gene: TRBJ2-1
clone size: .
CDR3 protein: CASSLARLAGVREQFF
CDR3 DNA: TGTGCCAGCAGCTTAGCTCGGCTAGCGGGGGTAAGGGAGCAGTTCTTC

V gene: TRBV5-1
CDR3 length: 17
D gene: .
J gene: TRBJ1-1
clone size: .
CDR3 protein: CASSLARGLRANTEAFF
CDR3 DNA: TGCGCCAGCAGCTTGGCCAGAGGGCTTCGGGCGAACACTGAAGCTTTCTTT

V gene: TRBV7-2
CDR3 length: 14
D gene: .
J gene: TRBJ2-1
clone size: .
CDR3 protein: CASSPDSSYNEQFF
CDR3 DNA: TGTGCCAGCAGCCCAGACAGTTCCTACAATGAGCAGTTCTTC

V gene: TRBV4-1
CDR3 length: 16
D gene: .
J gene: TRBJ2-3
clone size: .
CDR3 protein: CASSQPPGHSTDTQYF
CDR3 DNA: TGCGCCAGCAGCCAACCTCCGGGACATAGCACAGATACGCAGTATTTT

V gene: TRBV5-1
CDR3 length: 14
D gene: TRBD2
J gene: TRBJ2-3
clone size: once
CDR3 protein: CASSSTSGTDTQYF
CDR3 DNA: TGCGCCAGCAGCTCGACTAGCGGCACAGATACGCAGTATTTT

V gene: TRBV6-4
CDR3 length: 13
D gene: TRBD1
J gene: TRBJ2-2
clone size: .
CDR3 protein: CASSQGATGELFF
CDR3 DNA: TGTGCCAGCAGCCAGGGGGCAACCGGGGAGCTGTTTTTT